This T cell receptor beta chain was sequenced during a study of cytomegalovirus exposure and HLA in healthy donors. Study-level results: TCR sequences were mostly rare, though some public TCRs occurred in many donors. Prior analysis indicated that the majority of TCR beta V segments exhibited productivity approximately 90% or approximately 30% of the time.

Germline-derived CDR1 and CDR2 are SEHNR and FQNEAQ (reference sequence). The CDR3 has 14 residues. V lost 2 bases, J lost 6 bases, and 3 bases stayed unmatched. As concerns this clone: Antigen specificity is unknown.

With 60 Vbeta and 13 Jbeta primers, the PCR was carried out. Sequencing used immunoSEQ multiplex PCR; TCRdb keeps in-frame clones, though not all of them. The sample has fewer than 200,000 clones, 81% seen once. This receptor was obtained from a woman in her 50s in good health and CMV-seronegative. This sequence joins TRBV7-9 and TRBJ1-1, with 10 bases aligning to TRBD1. The sample consisted of PBMCs. The CDR3 region is CASSLMGQGSEAFF. The CDR3 DNA is TGTGCCAGCAGCTTAATGGGACAGGGGTCTGAAGCTTTCTTT.